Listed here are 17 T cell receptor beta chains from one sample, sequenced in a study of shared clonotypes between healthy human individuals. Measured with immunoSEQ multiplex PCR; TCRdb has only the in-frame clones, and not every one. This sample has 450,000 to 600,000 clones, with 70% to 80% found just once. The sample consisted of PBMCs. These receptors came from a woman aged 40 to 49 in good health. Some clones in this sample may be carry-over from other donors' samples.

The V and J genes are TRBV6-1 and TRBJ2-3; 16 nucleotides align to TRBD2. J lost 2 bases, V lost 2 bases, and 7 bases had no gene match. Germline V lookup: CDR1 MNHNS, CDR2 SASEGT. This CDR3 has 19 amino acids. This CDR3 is CASSEKGTSGRGYTDTQYF. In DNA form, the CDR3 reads TGTGCCAGCAGTGAAAAGGGGACTAGCGGGAGGGGCTACACAGATACGCAGTATTTT.

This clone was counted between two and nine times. The CDR3 DNA is TGTGCCAGCAGCCAAAGGCAAGGGGACACCGGGGAGCTGTTTTTT. This gives the protein CASSQRQGDTGELFF. J is TRBJ2-2 and V is TRBV4-2; D possibly corresponds to TRBD1 (5 bases). Trimming removed 2 bases at V and 3 bases at J, with 10 bases between. Per germline, CDR1 LGHNA and CDR2 YNFKEQ. This CDR3 has 15 residues.

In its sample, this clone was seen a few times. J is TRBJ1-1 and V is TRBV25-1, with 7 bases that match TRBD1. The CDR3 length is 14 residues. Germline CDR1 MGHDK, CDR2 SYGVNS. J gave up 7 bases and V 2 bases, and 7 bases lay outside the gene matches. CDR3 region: CASSEMGQQNEAFF. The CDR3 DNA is TGTGCCAGCAGTGAAATGGGACAGCAGAATGAAGCTTTCTTT.

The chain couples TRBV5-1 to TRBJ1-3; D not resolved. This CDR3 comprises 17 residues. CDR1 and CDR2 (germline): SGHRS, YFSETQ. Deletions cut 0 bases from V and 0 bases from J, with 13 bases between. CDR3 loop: CASSLAGSLASGNTIYF. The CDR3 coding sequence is TGCGCCAGCAGCTTGGCGGGCAGCCTAGCCTCTGGAAACACCATATATTTT. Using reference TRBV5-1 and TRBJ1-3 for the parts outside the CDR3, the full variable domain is KAGVTQTPRYLIKTRGQQVTLSCSPISGHRSVSWYQQTPGQGLQFLFEYFSETQRNKGNFPGRFSGRQFSNSRSEMNVSTLELGDSALYLCASSLAGSLASGNTIYFGEGSWLTVV.

CDR3 sequence: CASSLGWTQQTYEQYF. The DNA for the CDR3 is TGTGCCAGCAGCTTAGGGTGGACACAACAGACCTACGAGCAGTACTTC. The rearrangement joins TRBV7-2 to TRBJ2-7, with D possibly TRBD1 on 5 matching bases. The germline CDR1 and CDR2 sequences are SGHTA and FQGNSA. The CDR3 extends over 16 amino acids. Trimming left V 1 base short and J 2 bases short, with 15 bases between.

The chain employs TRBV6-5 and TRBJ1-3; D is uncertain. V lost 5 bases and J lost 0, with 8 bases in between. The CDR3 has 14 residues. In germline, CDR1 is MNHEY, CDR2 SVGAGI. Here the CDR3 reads CASSQMLSGNTIYF. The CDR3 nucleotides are TGTGCCAGCAGTCAGATGCTCTCTGGAAACACCATATATTTT.

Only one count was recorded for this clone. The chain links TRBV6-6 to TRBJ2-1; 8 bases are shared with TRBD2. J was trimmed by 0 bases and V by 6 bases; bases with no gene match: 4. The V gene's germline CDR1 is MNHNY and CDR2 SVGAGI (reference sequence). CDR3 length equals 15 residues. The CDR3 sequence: CASRLSGSSYNEQFF. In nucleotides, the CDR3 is TGTGCCAGCAGGCTCAGCGGGAGCTCCTACAATGAGCAGTTCTTC.

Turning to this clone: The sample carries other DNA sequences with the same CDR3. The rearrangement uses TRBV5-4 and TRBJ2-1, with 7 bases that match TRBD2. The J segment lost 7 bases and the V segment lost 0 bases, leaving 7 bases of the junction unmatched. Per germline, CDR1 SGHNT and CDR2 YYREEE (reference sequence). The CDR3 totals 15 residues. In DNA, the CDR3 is TGTGCCAGCAGCTTGGAACGGGAGGTAGGGAATGAGCAGTTCTTC. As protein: CASSLEREVGNEQFF.

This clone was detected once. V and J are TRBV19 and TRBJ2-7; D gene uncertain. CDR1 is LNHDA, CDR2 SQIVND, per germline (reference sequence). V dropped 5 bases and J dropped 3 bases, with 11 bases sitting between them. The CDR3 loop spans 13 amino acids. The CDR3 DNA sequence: TGTGCCAGTAGTCTAGGGTCGAGCTACGAGCAGTACTTC. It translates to CASSLGSSYEQYF.

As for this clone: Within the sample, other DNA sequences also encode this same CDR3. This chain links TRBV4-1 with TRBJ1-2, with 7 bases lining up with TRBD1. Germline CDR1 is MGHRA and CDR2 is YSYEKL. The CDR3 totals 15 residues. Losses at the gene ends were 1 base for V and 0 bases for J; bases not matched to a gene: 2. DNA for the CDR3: TGCGCCAGCAGCCAAGGCGACAGGGCTAACTATGGCTACACCTTC. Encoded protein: CASSQGDRANYGYTF.

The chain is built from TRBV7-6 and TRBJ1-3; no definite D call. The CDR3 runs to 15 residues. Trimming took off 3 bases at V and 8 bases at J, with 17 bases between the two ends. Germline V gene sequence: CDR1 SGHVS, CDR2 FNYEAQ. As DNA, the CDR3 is TGTGCCAGCAGCTTCGGGCAGGCGGCCGTGGACACCATATATTTT. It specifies CASSFGQAAVDTIYF. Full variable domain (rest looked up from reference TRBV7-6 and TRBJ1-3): GAGVSQSPRYKVTKRGQDVALRCDPISGHVSLYWYRQALGQGPEFLTYFNYEAQQDKSGLPNDRFSAERPEGSISTLTIQRTEQRDSAMYRCASSFGQAAVDTIYFGEGSWLTVV.

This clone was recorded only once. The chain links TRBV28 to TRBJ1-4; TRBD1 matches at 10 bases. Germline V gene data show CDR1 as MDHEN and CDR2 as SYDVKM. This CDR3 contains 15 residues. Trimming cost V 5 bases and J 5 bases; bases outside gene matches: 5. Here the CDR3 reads CASSPPGQGNEKLFF. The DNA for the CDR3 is TGTGCCAGCAGTCCCCCGGGACAGGGGAATGAAAAACTGTTTTTT.

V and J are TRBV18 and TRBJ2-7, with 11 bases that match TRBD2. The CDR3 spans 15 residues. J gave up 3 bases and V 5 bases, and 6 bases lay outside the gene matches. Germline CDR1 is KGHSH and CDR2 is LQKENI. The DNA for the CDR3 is TGTGCCAGCTCATCCACCGGGACTAGCGGCTACGAGCAGTACTTC. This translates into CASSSTGTSGYEQYF.

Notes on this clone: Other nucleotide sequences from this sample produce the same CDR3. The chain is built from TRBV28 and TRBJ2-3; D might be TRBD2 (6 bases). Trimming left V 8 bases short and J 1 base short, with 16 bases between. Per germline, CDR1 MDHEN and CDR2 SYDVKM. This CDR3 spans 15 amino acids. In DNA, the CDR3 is TGTGCCAGCTCCCTTGGCGGGGCGGGCACAGATACGCAGTATTTT. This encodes CASSLGGAGTDTQYF.

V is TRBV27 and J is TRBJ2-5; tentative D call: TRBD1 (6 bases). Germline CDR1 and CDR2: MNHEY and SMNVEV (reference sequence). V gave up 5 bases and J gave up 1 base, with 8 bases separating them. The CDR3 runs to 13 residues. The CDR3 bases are TGTGCCAGCAGTCCACAGGGCCAAGAGACCCAGTACTTC. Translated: CASSPQGQETQYF.

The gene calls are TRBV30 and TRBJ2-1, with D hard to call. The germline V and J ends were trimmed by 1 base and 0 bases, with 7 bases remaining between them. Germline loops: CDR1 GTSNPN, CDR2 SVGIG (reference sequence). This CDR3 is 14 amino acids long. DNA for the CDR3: TGTGCCTGGAGTGACACGTTCTCCTACAATGAGCAGTTCTTC. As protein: CAWSDTFSYNEQFF.

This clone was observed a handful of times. The chain's CDR3 is CASSEWVDSIYEQYF. The CDR3 DNA sequence: TGTGCCAGCAGTGAATGGGTGGATTCCATCTACGAGCAGTACTTC. The rearrangement links TRBV6-1 to TRBJ2-7; D is unclear. V was shortened by 2 bases and J by 3 bases, with 14 bases between the two germline ends. Germline V gene sequence: CDR1 MNHNS, CDR2 SASEGT. The CDR3 runs 15 residues.